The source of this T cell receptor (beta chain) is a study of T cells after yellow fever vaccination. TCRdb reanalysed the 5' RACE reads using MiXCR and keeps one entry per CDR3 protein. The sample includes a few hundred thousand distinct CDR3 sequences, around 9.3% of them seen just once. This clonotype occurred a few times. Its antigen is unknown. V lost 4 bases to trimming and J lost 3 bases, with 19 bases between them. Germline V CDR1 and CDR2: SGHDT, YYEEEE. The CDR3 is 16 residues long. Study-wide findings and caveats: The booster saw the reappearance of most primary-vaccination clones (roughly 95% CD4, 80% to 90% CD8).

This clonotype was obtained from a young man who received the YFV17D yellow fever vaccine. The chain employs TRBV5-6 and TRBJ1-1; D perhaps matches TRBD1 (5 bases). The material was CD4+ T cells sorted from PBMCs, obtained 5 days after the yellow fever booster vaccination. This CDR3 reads CASSKRHEGRYTEAFF. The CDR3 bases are TGTGCCAGCAGCAAACGTCATGAGGGGCGGTACACTGAAGCTTTCTTT.